The rows below give T cell receptor beta chains drawn from one sample of a study of cytomegalovirus exposure and HLA in healthy donors. Method: immunoSEQ multiplex PCR; TCRdb's copy keeps in-frame clones and lacks some. The data show 130,000 to 150,000 clones, around 73% seen once. The sequencing sample was made of PBMCs. The receptor source for this set is a female donor in good health and CMV-seronegative. Each CDR3 is given without its conserved first and last residue.

TRBV5-1 ASSSGLAGANEQF
TRBV6-1 ASSEREDRVYEQF
TRBV20-1 SAKDVQEQY
TRBV5-1 ASSRGTGSSYEQY
TRBV7-3 ARRILTGGYDEQY
TRBV28 ASSTYRDRGREQY
TRBV28 ASSLWRGGQEKLF
TRBV7-9 ASSHETAQNSPLH
TRBV27 ASSSQWTGVNTEAF
TRBV5-4 ASSLGGSHNEQF
TRBV7-2 ASSVTGKETQY
TRBV29-1 SVELWGSEF
TRBV28 ASSSLGWDSGSYEQY
TRBV5-4 ASSLEEGRLIEQY
TRBV6-1 ASNFRGLNTEAF
TRBV2 ASSVEAGEGSNQPQH
TRBV7-9 SSSLVPTGGYEQY
TRBV10-1 ASSKTSGRDNEQF
TRBV6-5 ASRTPDRSYEQY
TRBV28 ASVKIQGNGYT